This T cell receptor (beta chain) was sequenced during a study of blood T cell repertoires in COVID-19. About the study: From T cells, B-cell-depleted T cells, or PBMCs came the material, which was cDNA or gDNA.

Looked up from germline, CDR1 is LNHDA and CDR2 is SQIVND (reference sequence). The CDR3 covers 15 residues. How the authors handled the data: Estimates of nucleated cell counts were drawn from the amplification of reference gene primers. The table came from immunoSEQ multiplex PCR; TCRdb's copy has only in-frame clones and leaves some out. The V and J calls and clone size were taken over from that table, and D and trimming were inferred from the DNA. The repertoire holds more than 200,000 clones, with 86% as singletons. Worth noting for this clone: The germline gene is not matched at one end of the junction; a read error may be the cause.

This chain joins TRBV19 and TRBJ1-5; the D is unclear. The TCR comes from a man younger than 40 with active or convalescent COVID-19. The sequenced sample was peripheral blood. This chain's CDR3 is CASSIVFDGNQPQHF. As DNA, the CDR3 is TGTGCCAGTAGTATAGTATTTGATGGCAACCAGCCCCAGCATTTT.